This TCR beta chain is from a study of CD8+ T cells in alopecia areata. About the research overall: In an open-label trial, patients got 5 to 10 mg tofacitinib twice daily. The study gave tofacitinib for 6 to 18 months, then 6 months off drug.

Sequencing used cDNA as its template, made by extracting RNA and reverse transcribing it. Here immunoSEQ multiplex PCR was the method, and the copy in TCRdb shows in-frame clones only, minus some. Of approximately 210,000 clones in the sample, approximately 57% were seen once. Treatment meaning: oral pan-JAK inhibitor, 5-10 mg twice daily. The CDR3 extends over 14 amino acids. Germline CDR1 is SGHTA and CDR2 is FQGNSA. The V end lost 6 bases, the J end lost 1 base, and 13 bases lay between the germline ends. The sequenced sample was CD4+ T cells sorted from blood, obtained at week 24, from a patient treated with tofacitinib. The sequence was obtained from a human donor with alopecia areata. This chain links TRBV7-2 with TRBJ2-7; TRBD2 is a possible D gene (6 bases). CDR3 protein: CASRPFSGSYEQYF. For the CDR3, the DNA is TGTGCCAGCAGACCCTTTAGCGGTTCCTACGAGCAGTACTTC.